Sequencing of this T cell receptor beta chain was carried out in a study of cytomegalovirus exposure and HLA in healthy donors. Sequenced by immunoSEQ multiplex PCR; TCRdb stores in-frame clones only, minus some. The data show around 300,000 clones, approximately 86% seen once. While the first cohort had 600 to 750 subjects, the donors belonged to the separate validation cohort of about 120 subjects. Whole-study findings and limits: The study put 160 or so TCR beta chains on its list as cytomegalovirus-associated. According to a subsequent analysis, TCR clusters identified in the first cohort showed a tendency to co-occur across the roughly 120 validation repertoires. There were three CMV-associated chains whose specificity for CMV antigens was confirmed in vitro.

With regard to this clone: Its antigen is undetermined.

This clonotype was sampled from a woman aged 18-29 years in good health and CMV-seronegative. The sample was PBMCs.

The DNA for the CDR3 is TGTGCCAGCTCACCAAGACAGGGTCCCTACGAGCAGTACTTC. Amino acids: CASSPRQGPYEQYF. The chain is built from TRBV18 and TRBJ2-7; 7 bases match TRBD1. The germline V gene encodes CDR1 KGHSH and CDR2 LQKENI. The CDR3 extends over 14 amino acids. Trimming cost V 2 bases and J 2 bases; bases outside gene matches: 3.